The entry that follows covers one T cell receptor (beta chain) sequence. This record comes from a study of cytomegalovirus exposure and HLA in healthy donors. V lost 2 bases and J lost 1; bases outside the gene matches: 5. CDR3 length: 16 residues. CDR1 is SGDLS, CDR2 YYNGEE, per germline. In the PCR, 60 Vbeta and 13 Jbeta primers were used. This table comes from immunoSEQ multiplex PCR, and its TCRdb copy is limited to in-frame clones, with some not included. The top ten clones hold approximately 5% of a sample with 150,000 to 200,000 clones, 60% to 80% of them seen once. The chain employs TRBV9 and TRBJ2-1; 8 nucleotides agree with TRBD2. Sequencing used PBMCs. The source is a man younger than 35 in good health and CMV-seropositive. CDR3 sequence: CASSVVAGSSYNEQFF. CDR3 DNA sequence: TGTGCCAGCAGCGTGGTAGCGGGGTCTTCCTACAATGAGCAGTTCTTC.